Each of the 13 T cell receptor beta chains below was sequenced from the same sample in a study of PD-L1 blockade in urothelial cancer. TCRdb's copy holds only in-frame clones and misses some; the assay was immunoSEQ multiplex PCR. The profile covers roughly 90,000 clones, with approximately 90% appearing a single time and 8% to 10% taken by the ten largest. The sample in question was PBMCs, obtained around atezolizumab (anti-PD-L1) treatment. Source of these receptors: a man aged 60 to 69 with urothelial cancer.

The genes are TRBV5-1 and TRBJ2-1; 9 bases match TRBD2. Germline V lookup: CDR1 SGHRS, CDR2 YFSETQ. There are 15 residues in the CDR3. V trimming: 2 bases; J trimming: 9 bases; junction bases outside the gene matches: 9. CDR3 residues: CASSLTGTSLPEQFF. The DNA of the CDR3 is TGCGCCAGCAGCTTAACCGGGACTAGCTTGCCTGAGCAGTTCTTC.

This chain joins TRBV4-3 and TRBJ2-5, with a weak D call TRBD2 (5 bases). The CDR3 covers 13 residues. The germline V gene encodes CDR1 LGHNA and CDR2 YSLEER. V was shortened by 4 bases and J by 4 bases, with 10 bases between the two germline ends. CDR3 nucleotide sequence: TGCGCCAGCAGCCTGGACTGGGGAGAGACCCAGTACTTC. Its translation: CASSLDWGETQYF.

Points on this clone: The junction does not match germline at one end; this may be a read error. V gene TRBV28 combines with J gene TRBJ1-1, with D possibly TRBD1 on 6 matching bases. This CDR3 has 12 amino acids. CDR1 is MDHEN and CDR2 is SYDVKM in the germline V gene. The CDR3 is CASSLWGREAFF. The CDR3 DNA reads TGTGCCAGCAGCTTATGGGGGCGTGAAGCTTTCTTT.

This clone was observed once. The chain couples TRBV7-9 to TRBJ2-6, with TRBD1 matching over 9 bases. This CDR3 has 17 amino acids. After removal of 3 bases from V and 0 bases from J, the junction contained 3 bases not matched to a gene. From germline, CDR1 is SEHNR and CDR2 FQNEAQ (reference sequence). The CDR3 DNA is TGTGCCAGCAGCTTGGGACAGGGAGTCTCTGGGGCCAACGTCCTGACTTTC. Encoded protein: CASSLGQGVSGANVLTF.

The chain links TRBV7-2 to TRBJ1-4; perhaps TRBD1 as D (6 bases). The CDR3 sequence is 15 residues long. CDR1 is SGHTA and CDR2 is FQGNSA in the germline V gene. Trimming took off 0 bases at V and 11 bases at J, with 16 bases between the two ends. The CDR3 DNA follows: TGTGCCAGCAGCTTAGCCGGCCAGGGGAATGCGAAACTGTTTTTT. Protein sequence: CASSLAGQGNAKLFF.

CDR3 loop: CASSLRTSEDTQYF. The DNA for the CDR3 is TGCGCCAGCAGCTTAAGGACTAGTGAGGATACGCAGTATTTT. V usage is TRBV5-1 and J usage is TRBJ2-3, with TRBD2 matching 7 bases. The trim removed 2 bases at V and 6 bases at J, leaving 6 bases unmatched. The CDR3 spans 14 residues. Germline CDR1 is SGHRS and CDR2 is YFSETQ.

The rearrangement links TRBV27 to TRBJ1-2, with 11 bases identical to TRBD1. Trimming at V came to 6 bases and at J to 8 bases, leaving 5 bases not matched to a gene. The V gene's germline CDR1 is MNHEY and CDR2 SMNVEV (reference sequence). CDR3 length: 13 residues. The CDR3 DNA sequence: TGTGCCAGCAGCACCCGGGACAGGGGGGGCTACACCTTC. Its translation is CASSTRDRGGYTF.

The genes are TRBV6-1 and TRBJ2-1, with 10 bases lining up with TRBD1. The CDR3 covers 16 residues. The junction had 8 bases not matched to a gene; V was cut back by 3 bases and J by 6 bases. The germline V gene encodes CDR1 MNHNS and CDR2 SASEGT. Here the CDR3 reads CASSEHPGQGINEQFF. In DNA, the CDR3 is TGTGCCAGCAGTGAGCATCCGGGACAGGGGATCAATGAGCAGTTCTTC.

This clone came up once. The chain is built from TRBV2 and TRBJ1-4; D may be TRBD1 (5 bases). In germline, CDR1 is SNHLY, CDR2 FYNNEI. CDR3 length: 13 residues. Deletions cut 3 bases from V and 4 bases from J, with 6 bases between. For the CDR3, the DNA is TGTGCCAGCAGTGATCAGGGTAATGAAAAACTGTTTTTT. It encodes CASSDQGNEKLFF.

This chain links TRBV5-4 with TRBJ2-3, with 8 nucleotides matching TRBD2. The length of the CDR3 is 16 residues. The V segment lost 3 bases and the J segment 8 bases; nucleotides outside the gene matches: 14. Germline V gene data show CDR1 as SGHNT and CDR2 as YYREEE (reference sequence). The CDR3 region is CASSSGQPGTRGTQYF. The CDR3 DNA reads as TGTGCCAGCAGCTCCGGCCAACCCGGGACTAGGGGTACGCAGTATTTT.

The chain joins TRBV7-9 to TRBJ2-7, with TRBD1 identical over 8 bases. This CDR3 comprises 17 residues. The germline V gene encodes CDR1 SEHNR and CDR2 FQNEAQ (reference sequence). V was pared by 1 base and J by 3 bases, with 11 bases of the junction left unmatched. Here the CDR3 reads CASSLGTGSFMDYEQYF. DNA for the CDR3: TGTGCCAGCAGCTTAGGGACAGGGTCCTTTATGGACTACGAGCAGTACTTC.

This chain connects TRBV9 to TRBJ2-5; D not resolved. Germline values: CDR1 SGDLS, CDR2 YYNGEE. This CDR3 is built from 16 residues. V lost 0 bases and J lost 1, with 13 bases in between. The DNA of the CDR3 is TGTGCCAGCAGCGTAGGCGGCAGCTTACCCCAAGAGACCCAGTACTTC. Protein product: CASSVGGSLPQETQYF.

The V gene is TRBV11-2, the J gene TRBJ1-3; 8 nucleotides line up with TRBD1. CDR3 size: 14 residues. Germline lookup yields CDR1 SGHAT and CDR2 FQNNGV. V gave up 5 bases and J gave up 1 base; unmatched junction bases: 1. The CDR3 here is CASSDRGSGNTIYF. Written as DNA, the CDR3 is TGTGCCAGCAGCGACAGGGGATCTGGAAACACCATATATTTT.